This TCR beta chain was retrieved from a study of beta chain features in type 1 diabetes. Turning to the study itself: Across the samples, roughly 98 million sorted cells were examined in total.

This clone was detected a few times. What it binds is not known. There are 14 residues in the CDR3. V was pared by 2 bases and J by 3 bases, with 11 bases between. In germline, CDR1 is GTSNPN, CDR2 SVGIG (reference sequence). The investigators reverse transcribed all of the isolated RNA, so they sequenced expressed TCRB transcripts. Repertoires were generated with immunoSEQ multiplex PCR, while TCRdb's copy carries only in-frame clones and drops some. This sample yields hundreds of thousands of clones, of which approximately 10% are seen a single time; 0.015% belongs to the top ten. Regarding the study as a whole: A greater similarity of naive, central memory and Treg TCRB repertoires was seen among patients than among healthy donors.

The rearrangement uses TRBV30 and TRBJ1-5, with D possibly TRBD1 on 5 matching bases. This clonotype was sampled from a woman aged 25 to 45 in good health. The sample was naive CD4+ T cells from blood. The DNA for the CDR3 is TGTGCCTGGAGTAAAGACAGCATCAATCAGCCCCAGCATTTT. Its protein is CAWSKDSINQPQHF.